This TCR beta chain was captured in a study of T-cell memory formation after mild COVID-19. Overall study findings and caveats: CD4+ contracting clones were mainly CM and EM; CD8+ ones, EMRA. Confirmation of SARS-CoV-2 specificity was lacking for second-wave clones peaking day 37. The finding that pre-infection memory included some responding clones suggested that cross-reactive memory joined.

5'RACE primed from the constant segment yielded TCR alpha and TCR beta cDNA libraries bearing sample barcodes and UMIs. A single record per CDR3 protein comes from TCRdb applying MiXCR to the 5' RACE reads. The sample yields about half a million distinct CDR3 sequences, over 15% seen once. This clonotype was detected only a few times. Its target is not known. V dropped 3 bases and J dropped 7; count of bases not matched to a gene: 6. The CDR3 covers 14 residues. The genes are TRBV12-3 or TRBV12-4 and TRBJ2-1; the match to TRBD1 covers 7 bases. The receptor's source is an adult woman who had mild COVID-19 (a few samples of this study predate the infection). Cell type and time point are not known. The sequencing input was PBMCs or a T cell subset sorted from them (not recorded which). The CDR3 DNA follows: TGTGCCAGCAGTTTCGGGACAGACCTAAATGAGCAGTTCTTC. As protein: CASSFGTDLNEQFF.